This T cell receptor beta chain appears in the sequencing data of a study of blood T cell repertoires in COVID-19. As for the study in general: COVID-19 samples, acute and convalescent, were from the United States, Italy and Spain. The analysed material was cDNA or gDNA that came from T cells, B-cell-depleted T cells, or PBMCs.

The V end was cut by 3 bases, the J end by 8 bases, with 16 bases between. The CDR3 is 15 amino acids. From germline, CDR1 is MDHEN and CDR2 SYDVKM. In the original analysis: Estimates of nucleated cell counts were drawn from the amplification of reference gene primers. Profiling relied on immunoSEQ multiplex PCR, and the TCRdb table lists in-frame clones only, not all of them. V and J calls and clone size are those listed in that table; D and trimming were worked out from the DNA. This sample yields around 100,000 clones, of which 75% to 90% are seen a single time; approximately 1.8% belongs to the top ten.

This TCR was sampled from a man at least 80 years old with acute or convalescent COVID-19. The chain carries TRBV28 and TRBJ1-4; perhaps TRBD1 as D (5 bases). Sequencing was done on a sample of peripheral blood. The CDR3 protein is CASSFGTGGREKLFF. CDR3 nucleotides: TGTGCCAGCAGTTTCGGGACGGGAGGTCGAGAAAAACTGTTTTTT. The full variable domain, completed using reference TRBV28 and TRBJ1-4, is DVKVTQSSRYLVKRTGEKVFLECVQDMDHENMFWYRQDPGLGLRLIYFSYDVKMKEKGDIPEGYSVSREKKERFSLILESASTNQTSMYLCASSFGTGGREKLFFGSGTQLSVL.